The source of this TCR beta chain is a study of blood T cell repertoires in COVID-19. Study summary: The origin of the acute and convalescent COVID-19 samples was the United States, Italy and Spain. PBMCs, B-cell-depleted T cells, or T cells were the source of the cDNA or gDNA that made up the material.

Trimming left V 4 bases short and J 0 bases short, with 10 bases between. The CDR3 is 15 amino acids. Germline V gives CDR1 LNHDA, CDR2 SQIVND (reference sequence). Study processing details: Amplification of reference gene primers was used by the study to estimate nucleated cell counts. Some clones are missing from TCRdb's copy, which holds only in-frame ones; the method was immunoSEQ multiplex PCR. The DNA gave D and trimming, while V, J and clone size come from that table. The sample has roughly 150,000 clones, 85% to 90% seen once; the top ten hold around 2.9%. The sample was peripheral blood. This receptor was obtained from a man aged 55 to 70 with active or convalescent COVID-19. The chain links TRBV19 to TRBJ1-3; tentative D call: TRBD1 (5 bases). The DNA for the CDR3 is TGTGCCAGTAGTAGACAGTGGAGCTCTGGAAACACCATATATTTT. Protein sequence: CASSRQWSSGNTIYF.